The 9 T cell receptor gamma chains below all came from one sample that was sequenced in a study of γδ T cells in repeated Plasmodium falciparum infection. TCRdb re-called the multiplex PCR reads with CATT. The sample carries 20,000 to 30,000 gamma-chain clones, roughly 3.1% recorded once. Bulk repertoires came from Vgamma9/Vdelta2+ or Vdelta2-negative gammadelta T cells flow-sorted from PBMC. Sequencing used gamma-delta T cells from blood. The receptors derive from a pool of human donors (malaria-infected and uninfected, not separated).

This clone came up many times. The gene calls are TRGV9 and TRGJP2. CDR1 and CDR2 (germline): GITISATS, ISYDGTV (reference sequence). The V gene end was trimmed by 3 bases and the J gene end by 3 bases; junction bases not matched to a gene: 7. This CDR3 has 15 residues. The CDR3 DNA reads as TGTGCCTTGTGGGAGCCCGGGGGTAGTGATTGGATCAAGACGTTT. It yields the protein CALWEPGGSDWIKTF.

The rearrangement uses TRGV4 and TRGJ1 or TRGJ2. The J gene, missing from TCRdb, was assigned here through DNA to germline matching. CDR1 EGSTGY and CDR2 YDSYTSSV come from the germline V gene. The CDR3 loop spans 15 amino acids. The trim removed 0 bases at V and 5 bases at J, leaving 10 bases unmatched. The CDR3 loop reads CATWDGHRLDYKKLF. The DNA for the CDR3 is TGTGCCACCTGGGATGGGCACCGGTTGGATTATAAGAAACTCTTT.

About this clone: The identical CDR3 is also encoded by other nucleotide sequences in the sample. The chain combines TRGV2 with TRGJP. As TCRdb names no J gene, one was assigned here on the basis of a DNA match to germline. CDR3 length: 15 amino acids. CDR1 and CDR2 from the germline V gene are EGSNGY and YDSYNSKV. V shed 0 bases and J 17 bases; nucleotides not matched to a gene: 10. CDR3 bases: TGTGCCACCTGGGACGGGGCATTTGGGCAAAAAATCAAGGTATTT. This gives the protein CATWDGAFGQKIKVF.

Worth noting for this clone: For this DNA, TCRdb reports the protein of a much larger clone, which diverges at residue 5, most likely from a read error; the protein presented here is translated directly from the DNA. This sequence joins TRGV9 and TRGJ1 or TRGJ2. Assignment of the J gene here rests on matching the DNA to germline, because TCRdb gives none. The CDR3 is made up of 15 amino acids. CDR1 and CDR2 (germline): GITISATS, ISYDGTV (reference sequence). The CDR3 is CALWGVQKNYYKKLF. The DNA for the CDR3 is TGTGCCTTGTGGGGGGTGCAGAAAAATTATTATAAGAAACTCTTT.

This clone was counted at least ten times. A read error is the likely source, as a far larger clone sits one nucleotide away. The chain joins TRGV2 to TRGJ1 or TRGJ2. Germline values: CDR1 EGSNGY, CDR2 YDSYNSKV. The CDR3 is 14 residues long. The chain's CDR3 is CATWVGLVDYKKLF. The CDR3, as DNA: TGTGCCACCTGGGTCGGGCTCGTCGATTATAAGAAACTCTTT.

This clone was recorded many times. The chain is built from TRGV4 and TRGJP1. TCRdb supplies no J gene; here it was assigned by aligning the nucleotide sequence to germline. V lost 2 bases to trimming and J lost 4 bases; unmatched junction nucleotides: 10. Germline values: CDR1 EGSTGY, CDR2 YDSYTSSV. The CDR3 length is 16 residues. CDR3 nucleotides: TGTGCCACCTGGGATGCCCTATTGAGCACTGGTTGGTTCAAGATATTT. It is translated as CATWDALLSTGWFKIF.

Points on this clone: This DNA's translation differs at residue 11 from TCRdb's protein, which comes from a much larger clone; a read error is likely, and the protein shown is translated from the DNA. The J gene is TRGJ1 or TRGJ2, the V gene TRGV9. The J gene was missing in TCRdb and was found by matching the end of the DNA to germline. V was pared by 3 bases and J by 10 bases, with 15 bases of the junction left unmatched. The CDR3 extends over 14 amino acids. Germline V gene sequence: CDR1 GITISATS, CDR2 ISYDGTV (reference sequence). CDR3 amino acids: CALWESRCRKKKLF. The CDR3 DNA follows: TGTGCCTTGTGGGAGTCCCGTTGTCGAAAGAAGAAACTCTTT.

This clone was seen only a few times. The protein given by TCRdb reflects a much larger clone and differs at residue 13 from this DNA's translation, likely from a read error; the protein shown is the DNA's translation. CDR3 in DNA: TGTGCCTTGTGGGAGGTGCGTCGGGTAATTAATAGTGGTTGGATCAAGACGTTT. It yields the protein CALWEVRRVINSGWIKTF. The V and J genes are TRGV9 and TRGJP2. TCRdb is silent on the J gene; assignment here came from matching the DNA to germline. CDR1 is GITISATS and CDR2 is ISYDGTV in the germline V gene (reference sequence). This CDR3 has 18 residues.

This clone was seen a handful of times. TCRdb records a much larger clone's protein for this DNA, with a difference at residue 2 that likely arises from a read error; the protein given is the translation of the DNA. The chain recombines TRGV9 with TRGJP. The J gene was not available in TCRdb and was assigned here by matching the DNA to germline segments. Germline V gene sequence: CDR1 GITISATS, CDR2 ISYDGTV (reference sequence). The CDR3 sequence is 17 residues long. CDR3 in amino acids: CTLWEVRKELGKKIKVF. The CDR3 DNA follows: TGTACCTTGTGGGAGGTGCGAAAAGAGTTGGGCAAAAAAATCAAGGTATTT.